Presented here are 26 T cell receptor beta chains from one specimen sequenced in a study of Ad26.COV2.S vaccination and SARS-CoV-2 variants. TCRdb's table, derived via immunoSEQ multiplex PCR, lists solely in-frame clones and lacks some. This table has 150,000 to 200,000 clones, 70% to 90% appearing once. The sample here was peripheral blood, taken after recovery from COVID-19. Receptors were obtained from a human donor who had recovered from COVID-19.

The rearrangement joins TRBV11-2 to TRBJ2-3, with 8 bases identical to TRBD1. The trim removed 1 base at V and 6 bases at J, leaving 9 bases unmatched. The CDR3 contains 16 residues. Germline V CDR1 and CDR2: SGHAT, FQNNGV. CDR3 DNA sequence: TGTGCCAGCAGCTTAGGTCCAGGGGGCAGTGAGGATACGCAGTATTTT. This codes for CASSLGPGGSEDTQYF.

The chain combines TRBV18 with TRBJ2-7; D could derive from TRBD1 or TRBD2 (5 bases each). V gave up 3 bases and J gave up 0 bases, with 18 bases separating them. Germline CDR1 KGHSH, CDR2 LQKENI. The CDR3 loop spans 17 amino acids. Here the CDR3 reads CASSPIHRGRGSYEQYF. CDR3 nucleotides: TGTGCCAGCTCACCCATCCACCGGGGTAGGGGCTCCTACGAGCAGTACTTC.

Written as DNA, the CDR3 is TGTGCCAGCAGCGGACAGGCCTTTGGGTACCAAGAGACCCAGTACTTC. Residues: CASSGQAFGYQETQYF. J is TRBJ2-5 and V is TRBV9, with D perhaps TRBD1 (6 bases). The CDR3 has 16 amino acids. V lost 3 bases, J lost 0 bases, and 15 bases lay in between. The germline V gene has CDR1 SGDLS and CDR2 YYNGEE.

The rearrangement links TRBV5-1 to TRBJ2-5; TRBD1 matches 8 bases. Germline loops: CDR1 SGHRS, CDR2 YFSETQ. This CDR3 is built from 16 residues. The J segment lost 5 bases and the V segment lost 4 bases, leaving 13 bases of the junction unmatched. This CDR3 reads CASSPYIWTGKETQYF. In DNA, the CDR3 is TGCGCCAGCAGCCCTTATATTTGGACAGGGAAGGAGACCCAGTACTTC.

The genes are TRBV6-6 and TRBJ1-5; D gene unclear. With 0 bases removed from V and 1 base from J, the gap between germline ends came to 10 bases. Germline V CDR1 and CDR2: MNHNY, SVGAGI (reference sequence). The CDR3 is 16 amino acids. In nucleotides, the CDR3 is TGTGCCAGCAGTTACTCTAGGGAATTAAGCAATCAGCCCCAGCATTTT. Protein sequence: CASSYSRELSNQPQHF.

This chain connects TRBV6-1 to TRBJ2-7; perhaps D is TRBD1 or TRBD2 (5 bases each). Trimming shortened V by 2 bases and J by 0 bases, and 11 bases separated the two germline ends. Germline-derived CDR1 and CDR2 are MNHNS and SASEGT. The CDR3 is 15 residues long. CDR3 in DNA: TGTGCCAGCAGTGAAAGGGACGGGGCCTCCTACGAGCAGTACTTC. Protein product: CASSERDGASYEQYF.

The chain has TRBV28 and TRBJ1-4, with a weak D call TRBD1 (5 bases). The CDR3 spans 12 residues. With 6 bases removed from V and 8 bases from J, the gap between germline ends came to 10 bases. Germline V gene lookup returns CDR1 MDHEN and CDR2 SYDVKM. The CDR3 loop is CASSWGGEKLFF. CDR3 sequence (DNA): TGTGCCAGCAGCTGGGGGGGGGAAAAACTGTTTTTT.

This chain uses TRBV5-1 with TRBJ2-4, with D hard to call. Trimming took 0 bases from V and 1 from J, leaving 2 bases between them. Germline V gene sequence: CDR1 SGHRS, CDR2 YFSETQ. The CDR3 totals 13 residues. The CDR3 nucleotides read TGCGCCAGCAGCTTGGACGCCAAAAACATTCAGTACTTC. Translated: CASSLDAKNIQYF.

The CDR3 here is CASSYSGFTEAFF. In nucleotides, the CDR3 is TGTGCCAGCAGTTACTCAGGGTTTACTGAAGCTTTCTTT. This sequence joins TRBV6-2 or TRBV6-3 and TRBJ1-1; D is unclear. Trimming took 0 bases from V and 5 from J, leaving 7 bases between them. The germline gives CDR1 MNHEY, CDR2 SVGEGT. This CDR3 is 13 amino acids long.

CDR3 nucleotide sequence: TGTGCCAGCAGCTGGGGCGCAGGGGGGGCCTACAATGAGCAGTTCTTC. It translates to CASSWGAGGAYNEQFF. The rearrangement links TRBV7-8 to TRBJ2-1; perhaps D is TRBD1 or TRBD2 (7 bases each). This CDR3 spans 16 amino acids. V dropped 4 bases and J dropped 2 bases, with 15 bases sitting between them. In germline, CDR1 is SGHVS, CDR2 FQNEAQ.

V is TRBV6-1 and J is TRBJ1-2, with D hard to call. The CDR3 loop spans 13 amino acids. CDR1 and CDR2 from the germline V gene are MNHNS and SASEGT. Trimming took off 7 bases at V and 6 bases at J, with 15 bases between the two ends. CDR3 nucleotide sequence: TGTGCCAGCAAAAAACACGGTGGGGATGGCTACACCTTC. Translated: CASKKHGGDGYTF.

Worth noting for this clone: The conserved closing phenylalanine or tryptophan is absent in this CDR3, likely reflecting a read error. No DNA is shown, since the ends of the CDR3 on it are uncertain; the CDR3 is the one TCRdb lists. The rearrangement uses TRBV5-6 and TRBJ2-7; the D segment call TRBD1 is taken from the table without a DNA check. Ends included, the CDR3 has 13 residues. Germline V gives CDR1 SGHDT, CDR2 YYEEEE. Here the CDR3 reads CASSLGGTGVFFS.

The V call is TRBV7-2, the J call TRBJ2-7, with D unresolved. Per germline, CDR1 SGHTA and CDR2 FQGNSA. V was shortened by 0 bases and J by 7 bases, with 4 bases between the two germline ends. The CDR3 is made up of 11 amino acids. CDR3 amino acids: CASSLAWEQYF. DNA for the CDR3: TGTGCCAGCAGCTTAGCGTGGGAGCAGTACTTC.

This sequence joins TRBV30 and TRBJ1-1; D not resolved. The V gene's germline CDR1 is GTSNPN and CDR2 SVGIG (reference sequence). V dropped 4 bases and J dropped 0 bases, with 9 bases sitting between them. CDR3 length: 13 amino acids. Written as DNA, the CDR3 is TGTGCCTGGACCGAACTTATGAACACTGAAGCTTTCTTT. This encodes CAWTELMNTEAFF.

In this sample, this clone turned up once. CDR3 sequence reads: CASSTDRVDGYTF. CDR3 DNA: TGTGCCAGTAGTACGGACAGGGTTGATGGCTACACCTTC. V gene TRBV19 combines with J gene TRBJ1-2, with 8 bases matching TRBD1. CDR1 LNHDA and CDR2 SQIVND come from the germline V gene (reference sequence). The trim removed 4 bases at V and 6 bases at J, leaving 4 bases unmatched. The CDR3 sequence is 13 residues long. The full variable domain, completed using reference TRBV19 and TRBJ1-2, is DGGITQSPKYLFRKEGQNVTLSCEQNLNHDAMYWYRQDPGQGLRLIYYSQIVNDFQKGDIAEGYSVSREKKESFPLTVTSAQKNPTAFYLCASSTDRVDGYTFGSGTRLTVV.

The V call is TRBV21-1, the J call TRBJ2-7; TRBD1, the table's D call, was not compared with the DNA. TRBV21-1 is termed a pseudogene. CDR3 length equals 14 residues. The CDR3 region is CASNPTWAFDEQYF. The CDR3 coding sequence is TGTGCCAGCAACCCGACATGGGCCTTCGACGAGCAGTACTTC.

The chain recombines TRBV7-3 with TRBJ2-5; TRBD2 is a possible D gene (5 bases). The CDR3 extends over 14 amino acids. The V end lost 5 bases, the J end lost 2 bases, and 12 bases lay between the germline ends. In germline, CDR1 is SGHTA, CDR2 FQGTGA. CDR3 sequence (DNA): TGTGCCAGCAGCGTCCGGACTGCTCAAGAGACCCAGTACTTC. It translates to CASSVRTAQETQYF.

The chain links TRBV13 to TRBJ1-1; TRBD1 agrees at 8 bases. V trimming: 0 bases; J trimming: 11 bases; junction bases outside the gene matches: 2. Germline-derived CDR1 and CDR2 are PRHDT and FYEKMQ (reference sequence). The CDR3 is made up of 12 amino acids. The CDR3 sequence: CASSLGTGDAFF. The CDR3 DNA reads TGTGCCAGCAGCTTAGGGACAGGGGATGCTTTCTTT.

This clone was seen once. The chain recombines TRBV7-3 with TRBJ2-5; 9 bases are shared with TRBD2. The CDR3 extends over 15 amino acids. J was trimmed by 0 bases and V by 5 bases; bases with no gene match: 4. Germline CDR1 reads SGHTA; CDR2 reads FQGTGA. Here the CDR3 DNA reads TGTGCCAGCAGCGCGGGAGGGGGGTACCAAGAGACCCAGTACTTC. Translated: CASSAGGGYQETQYF.

The chain joins TRBV5-1 to TRBJ2-7; no reliable D call. Between the trimmed V and J ends, which lost 0 bases and 4 bases, there was a span of 8 bases. Germline CDR1 is SGHRS and CDR2 is YFSETQ. The CDR3 length is 13 residues. The CDR3 bases are TGCGCCAGCAGCTTGGCCGCGGAATACGAGCAGTACTTC. It specifies CASSLAAEYEQYF.

The chain joins TRBV21-1 to TRBJ2-7; the table calls TRBD2, which could not be checked here. TRBV21-1 is classified as a pseudogene. This CDR3 is 18 amino acids long. The CDR3 sequence: CASSLPGFRRRTFYEQYF. The CDR3 nucleotides read TGTGCCAGCAGCCTCCCGGGTTTCCGACGGCGAACGTTCTACGAGCAGTACTTC.

The chain recombines TRBV6-6 with TRBJ1-5; possible D gene TRBD1, 5 bases. The germline CDR1 and CDR2 sequences are MNHNY and SVGAGI (reference sequence). Trimming stripped 3 bases from V and 4 bases from J, with 16 bases between. The CDR3 consists of 16 residues. CDR3 coding DNA: TGTGCCAGCAGTTATAGTGAGGGGATTGGGAATCAGCCCCAGCATTTT. The encoded protein is CASSYSEGIGNQPQHF.

The chain couples TRBV10-1 to TRBJ2-7, with unresolved D. The V end was cut by 8 bases, the J end by 1 base, with 12 bases between. The CDR3 contains 13 residues. CDR1 WNHNN and CDR2 SYGVQD come from the germline V gene (reference sequence). CDR3 loop: CASVTFASYEQYF. The CDR3 nucleotides read TGCGCCAGCGTCACTTTCGCATCCTACGAGCAGTACTTC.

The chain is built from TRBV7-9 and TRBJ1-1; D perhaps matches TRBD1 (5 bases). The V and J ends lost 5 bases and 0 bases respectively, with 13 bases between them. There are 15 residues in the CDR3. Looked up from germline, CDR1 is SEHNR and CDR2 is FQNEAQ (reference sequence). The DNA of the CDR3 is TGTGCCAGCAGCCCCAGGCAGGGTGTGAACACTGAAGCTTTCTTT. Protein sequence: CASSPRQGVNTEAFF.

The V and J genes are TRBV5-1 and TRBJ1-2; the D is unclear. The germline V gene encodes CDR1 SGHRS and CDR2 YFSETQ. The CDR3 runs to 13 residues. Trimming removed 0 bases from V and 1 base from J, with 4 bases in between. In DNA, the CDR3 is TGCGCCAGCAGCTTGGCCAGTAACTATGGCTACACCTTC. The encoded protein is CASSLASNYGYTF. Full variable domain (missing parts from reference TRBV5-1 and TRBJ1-2): KAGVTQTPRYLIKTRGQQVTLSCSPISGHRSVSWYQQTPGQGLQFLFEYFSETQRNKGNFPGRFSGRQFSNSRSEMNVSTLELGDSALYLCASSLASNYGYTFGSGTRLTVV.

This chain uses TRBV3-1 (or the pseudogene TRBV3-2) with TRBJ2-1, with D unresolved. Germline-derived CDR1 and CDR2 are LGHDT and YNNKEL (reference sequence). Trimming shortened V by 5 bases and J by 9 bases, and 17 bases separated the two germline ends. The CDR3 has 14 amino acids. CDR3 nucleotide sequence: TGTGCCAGCAGCGACCGGACCGAATGGCGTGAGCAGTTCTTC. Translated, it gives CASSDRTEWREQFF.